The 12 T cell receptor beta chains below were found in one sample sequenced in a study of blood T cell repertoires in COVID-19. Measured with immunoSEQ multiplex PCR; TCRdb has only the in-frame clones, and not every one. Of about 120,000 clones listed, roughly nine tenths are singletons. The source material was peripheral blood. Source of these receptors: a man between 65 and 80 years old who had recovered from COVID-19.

The CDR3: CASSLGMESGRYYNEQFF. DNA of the CDR3: TGTGCCAGCAGCTTAGGGATGGAGAGCGGGAGGTACTACAATGAGCAGTTCTTC. The rearrangement joins TRBV7-8 to TRBJ2-1; 9 positions match TRBD2. This CDR3 region has 18 residues. J lost 3 bases, V lost 1 base, and 10 bases had no gene match. Germline values: CDR1 SGHVS, CDR2 FQNEAQ.

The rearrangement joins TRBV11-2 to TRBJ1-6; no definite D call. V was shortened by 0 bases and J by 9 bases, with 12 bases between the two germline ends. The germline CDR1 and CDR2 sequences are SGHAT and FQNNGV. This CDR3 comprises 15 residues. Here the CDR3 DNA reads TGTGCCAGCAGCTTAGAGGCGTGGGGAGGTTCACCCCTCCACTTT. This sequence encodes CASSLEAWGGSPLHF. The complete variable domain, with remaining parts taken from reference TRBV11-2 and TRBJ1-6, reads EAGVAQSPRYKIIEKRQSVAFWCNPISGHATLYWYQQILGQGPKLLIQFQNNGVVDDSQLPKDRFSAERLKGVDSTLKIQPAKLEDSAVYLCASSLEAWGGSPLHFGNGTRLTVT.

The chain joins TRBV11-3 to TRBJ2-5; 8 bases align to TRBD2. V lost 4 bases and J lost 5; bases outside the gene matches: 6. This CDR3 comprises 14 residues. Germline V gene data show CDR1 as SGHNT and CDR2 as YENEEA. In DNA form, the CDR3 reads TGTGCCAGCAGCTCTTCGGGACTAGGGGAGACCCAGTACTTC. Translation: CASSSSGLGETQYF.

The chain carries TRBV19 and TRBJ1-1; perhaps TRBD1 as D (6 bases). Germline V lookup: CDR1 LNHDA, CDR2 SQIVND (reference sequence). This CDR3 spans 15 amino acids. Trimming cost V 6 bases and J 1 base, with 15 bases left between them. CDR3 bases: TGTGCCAGTAGCTCCGTGGGGGCGGGGAACACTGAAGCTTTCTTT. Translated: CASSSVGAGNTEAFF.

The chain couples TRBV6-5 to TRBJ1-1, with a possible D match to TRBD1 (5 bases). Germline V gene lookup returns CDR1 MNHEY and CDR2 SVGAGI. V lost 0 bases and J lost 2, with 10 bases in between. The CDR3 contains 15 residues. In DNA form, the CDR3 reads TGTGCCAGCAGTTACTCCCCAGGGCCCAACACTGAAGCTTTCTTT. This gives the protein CASSYSPGPNTEAFF.

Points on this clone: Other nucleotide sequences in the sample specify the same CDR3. The CDR3 here is CASSLAGVTEAFF. The CDR3 DNA reads TGTGCCAGCAGCTTAGCCGGGGTCACTGAAGCTTTCTTT. V usage is TRBV7-9 and J usage is TRBJ1-1; D gene unclear. There are 13 residues in the CDR3. The germline CDR1 and CDR2 sequences are SEHNR and FQNEAQ (reference sequence). V lost 0 bases and J 4 bases, leaving 6 bases between the germline ends.

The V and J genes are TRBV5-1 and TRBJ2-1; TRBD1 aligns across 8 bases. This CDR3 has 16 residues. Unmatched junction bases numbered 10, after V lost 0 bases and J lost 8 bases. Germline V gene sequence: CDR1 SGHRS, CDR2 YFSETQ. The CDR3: CASSLAGRGRIDEQFF. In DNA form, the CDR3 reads TGCGCCAGCAGCTTGGCCGGCAGGGGGCGCATCGATGAGCAGTTCTTC.

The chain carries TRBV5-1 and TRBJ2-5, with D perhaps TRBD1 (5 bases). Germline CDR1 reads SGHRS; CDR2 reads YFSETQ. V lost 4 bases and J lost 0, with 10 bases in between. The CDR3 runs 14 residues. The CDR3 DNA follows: TGCGCCAGCAGCACAGGCTTGCACCAAGAGACCCAGTACTTC. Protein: CASSTGLHQETQYF.

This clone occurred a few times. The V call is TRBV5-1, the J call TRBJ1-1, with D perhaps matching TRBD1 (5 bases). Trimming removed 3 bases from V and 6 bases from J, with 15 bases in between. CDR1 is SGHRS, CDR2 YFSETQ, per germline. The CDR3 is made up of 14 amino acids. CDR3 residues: CASSWGGRRAEAFF. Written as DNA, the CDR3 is TGCGCCAGCAGCTGGGGGGGACGTCGAGCTGAAGCTTTCTTT.

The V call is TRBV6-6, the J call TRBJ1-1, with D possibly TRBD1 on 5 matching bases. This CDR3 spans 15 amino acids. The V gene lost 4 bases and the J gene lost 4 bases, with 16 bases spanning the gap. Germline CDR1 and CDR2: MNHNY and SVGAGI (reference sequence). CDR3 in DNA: TGTGCCAGCAGTTTATCGGGGGGACTCAGCACTGAAGCTTTCTTT. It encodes CASSLSGGLSTEAFF.

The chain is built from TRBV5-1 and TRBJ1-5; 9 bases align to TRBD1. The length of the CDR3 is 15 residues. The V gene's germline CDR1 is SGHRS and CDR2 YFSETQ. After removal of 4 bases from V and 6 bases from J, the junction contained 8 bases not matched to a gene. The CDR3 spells CASSLTGGSVQPQHF. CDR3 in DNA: TGCGCCAGCAGCCTGACAGGGGGTTCGGTTCAGCCCCAGCATTTT.

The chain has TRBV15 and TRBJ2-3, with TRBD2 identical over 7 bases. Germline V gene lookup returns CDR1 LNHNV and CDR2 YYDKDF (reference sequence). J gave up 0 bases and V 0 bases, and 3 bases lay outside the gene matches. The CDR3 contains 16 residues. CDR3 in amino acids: CATSRDRGESTDTQYF. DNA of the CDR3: TGTGCCACCAGCAGAGATCGGGGGGAAAGCACAGATACGCAGTATTTT.